This T cell receptor beta chain was found in a study of cytomegalovirus exposure and HLA in healthy donors. With respect to this clone: Antigen: not known.

Study-wide results and limits: Rare TCR sequences predominated, though certain public TCRs were found in many donors. The authors later found TCR association rates varying by HLA locus, with DRB1 most and HLA-C fewest. Later analysis associated a missense DCLRE1C variant with TCR beta V- and J-gene trimming.

In the PCR, 60 Vbeta and 13 Jbeta primers were used. In the original processing: The count from a later analysis was tens of millions of unique TCR beta chains, about 9.9 million of them shared. Assay: immunoSEQ multiplex PCR; the TCRdb copy retains only in-frame clones and omits some. V, J and clone size are taken as reported in that table, and D and trimming were inferred from the DNA itself. The profile shows 90,000 to 100,000 clones, 60% to 80% of them singletons. This CDR3 has 18 residues. With V trimmed by 3 bases and J by 1 base, 9 bases remained unmatched. Germline V gene sequence: CDR1 MDHEN, CDR2 SYDVKM.

The chain uses TRBV28 and TRBJ2-1, with 10 bases aligning to TRBD2. Input material: PBMCs. The clonotype originates from a female donor in good health and CMV-seronegative. Here the CDR3 reads CASSFFLAGVRSYNEQFF. The CDR3 DNA follows: TGTGCCAGCAGTTTTTTCCTAGCGGGAGTCAGGTCCTACAATGAGCAGTTCTTC.